This TCR beta chain emerged from a study of identical twins. General observations from the study: Out-of-frame alpha sequences shared between twins exhibited an excess of low generation probability. Abundant beta clonotypes from cord blood bore fewer insertions; memory repertoires lacked this pattern.

For this clonotype: What it recognizes is unknown. A much bigger clone sits one base away, suggesting this may be a read error.

Germline V gene lookup returns CDR1 SGHVS and CDR2 FQNEAQ. CDR3 size: 16 residues. TCRdb analysed the 5' RACE reads with MiXCR anew, one entry per CDR3 protein. The data hold 350,000 to 400,000 distinct CDR3 sequences, with approximately 8.7% observed a single time. This chain joins TRBV7-8 and TRBJ1-4; 8 bases are shared with TRBD1. What was sequenced was naive T cells sorted from blood. This receptor was taken from a woman in her fifties or sixties in good health. In nucleotides, the CDR3 is TGTGCCTGCAGCCGTACCCGGACAGGGACTAATGAAAAACTGTTTTTT. This encodes CACSRTRTGTNEKLFF.